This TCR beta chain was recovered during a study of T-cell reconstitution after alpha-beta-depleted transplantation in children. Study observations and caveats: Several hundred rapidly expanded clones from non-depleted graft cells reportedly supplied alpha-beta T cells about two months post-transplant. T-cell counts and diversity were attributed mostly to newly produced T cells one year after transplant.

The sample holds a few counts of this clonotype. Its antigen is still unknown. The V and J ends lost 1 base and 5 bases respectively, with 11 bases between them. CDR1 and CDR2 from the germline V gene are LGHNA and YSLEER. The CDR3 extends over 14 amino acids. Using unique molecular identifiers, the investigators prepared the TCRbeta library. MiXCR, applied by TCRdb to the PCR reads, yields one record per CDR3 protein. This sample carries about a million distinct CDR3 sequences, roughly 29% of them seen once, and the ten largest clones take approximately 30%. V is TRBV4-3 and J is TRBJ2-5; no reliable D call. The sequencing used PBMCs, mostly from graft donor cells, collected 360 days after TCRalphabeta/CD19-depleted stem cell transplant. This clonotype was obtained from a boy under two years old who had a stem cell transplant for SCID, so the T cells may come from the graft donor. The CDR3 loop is CASSQGVRYETQYF. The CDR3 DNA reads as TGCGCCAGCAGCCAAGGGGTTAGGTACGAGACCCAGTACTTC.